The 25 T cell receptor beta chains below were found in one sample sequenced in a study of blood T cell repertoires in COVID-19. TCRdb keeps only in-frame clones here, not all; method: immunoSEQ multiplex PCR. The sample lists roughly 300,000 clones; approximately 84% were seen once. The source material was peripheral blood. The receptors come from a human donor with COVID-19, enrolled during active disease. The donor label of this sample is uncertain.

J is TRBJ1-2 and V is TRBV3-1 (or the pseudogene TRBV3-2), with D possibly TRBD1 on 5 matching bases. Deletions cut 0 bases from V and 3 bases from J, with 11 bases between. The germline V gene encodes CDR1 LGHDT and CDR2 YNNKEL (reference sequence). This CDR3 region has 15 residues. The chain's CDR3 is CASSQDLGAYYGYTF. CDR3 in DNA: TGTGCCAGCAGCCAAGATTTAGGGGCTTACTATGGCTACACCTTC.

The chain is built from TRBV19 and TRBJ2-1, with 14 nucleotides matching TRBD2. With 5 bases clipped from V and 8 bases from J, the junction kept 2 bases outside the gene matches. The CDR3 runs to 14 residues. The germline CDR1 and CDR2 sequences are LNHDA and SQIVND (reference sequence). The CDR3 reads CASSWGLAGDEQFF. The CDR3 nucleotides are TGTGCCAGTAGTTGGGGACTAGCGGGAGATGAGCAGTTCTTC.

The gene calls are TRBV5-6 and TRBJ2-7, with D possibly being TRBD1 (6 bases). Looked up from germline, CDR1 is SGHDT and CDR2 is YYEEEE. This CDR3 contains 14 residues. V lost 4 bases, J lost 3 bases, and 14 bases lay in between. The CDR3 nucleotides read TGTGCCAGCAGCCAGGACAGAGGCCGCTACGAGCAGTACTTC. This sequence encodes CASSQDRGRYEQYF. The complete variable domain, with remaining parts taken from reference TRBV5-6 and TRBJ2-7, reads DAGVTQSPTHLIKTRGQQVTLRCSPKSGHDTVSWYQQALGQGPQFIFQYYEEEERQRGNFPDRFSGHQFPNYSSELNVNALLLGDSALYLCASSQDRGRYEQYFGPGTRLTVT.

V is TRBV15 and J is TRBJ2-5, with a possible D match to TRBD2 (5 bases). The germline V gene has CDR1 LNHNV and CDR2 YYDKDF (reference sequence). This CDR3 region has 16 residues. Trimming shortened V by 4 bases and J by 5 bases, and 20 bases separated the two germline ends. Here the CDR3 DNA reads TGTGCCACCAGCACCCGGAGGACGCCGGAAGGGGAGACCCAGTACTTC. Protein sequence: CATSTRRTPEGETQYF.

The chain uses TRBV28 and TRBJ2-7; TRBD2 matches at 7 bases. The germline gives CDR1 MDHEN, CDR2 SYDVKM. J gave up 2 bases and V 6 bases, and 7 bases lay outside the gene matches. The CDR3 has 14 residues. The CDR3 DNA reads as TGTGCCAGCAGGTGGGCTAGCGGAACCTACGAGCAGTACTTC. Protein: CASRWASGTYEQYF.

This chain uses TRBV19 with TRBJ1-1; the D gene is possibly TRBD1 (6 bases). The V end lost 1 base, the J end lost 0 bases, and 12 bases lay between the germline ends. In germline, CDR1 is LNHDA, CDR2 SQIVND (reference sequence). CDR3 length: 16 amino acids. CDR3 nucleotides: TGTGCCAGTAGTATAGGGGACAACCCCATGAACACTGAAGCTTTCTTT. Its protein is CASSIGDNPMNTEAFF.

The chain couples TRBV6-5 to TRBJ2-1; 14 nucleotides align to TRBD2. The trim removed 2 bases at V and 9 bases at J, leaving 3 bases unmatched. The CDR3 spans 15 residues. The germline V gene encodes CDR1 MNHEY and CDR2 SVGAGI. CDR3 in DNA: TGTGCCAGCAGTTACCGACTAGCGGGAGGGCCTGAGCAGTTCTTC. Its translation: CASSYRLAGGPEQFF.

This clone showed up just a few times. The rearrangement uses TRBV28 and TRBJ2-7, with TRBD2 matching over 12 bases. The V segment lost 0 bases and the J segment 5 bases; nucleotides outside the gene matches: 8. This CDR3 is built from 17 residues. Germline V gene lookup returns CDR1 MDHEN and CDR2 SYDVKM. CDR3: CASSLWGLAGLGDEQYF. The CDR3 DNA follows: TGTGCCAGCAGTTTATGGGGACTAGCGGGCCTAGGGGACGAGCAGTACTTC.

V and J are TRBV7-2 and TRBJ1-5; TRBD1 agrees at 9 bases. The CDR3 is made up of 15 amino acids. J gave up 7 bases and V 1 base, and 5 bases lay outside the gene matches. Germline CDR1 SGHTA, CDR2 FQGNSA. CDR3 amino acids: CASSLGGQGRQPQHF. DNA for the CDR3: TGTGCCAGCAGCTTAGGAGGACAGGGGCGGCAGCCCCAGCATTTT.

J is TRBJ2-1 and V is TRBV28, with TRBD2 identical over 9 bases. With 4 bases clipped from V and 2 bases from J, the junction kept 12 bases outside the gene matches. The CDR3 has 18 residues. Germline CDR1 MDHEN, CDR2 SYDVKM. Here the CDR3 DNA reads TGTGCCAGCAGTTACTGGGGAACCGGACTAGCGACCTACAATGAGCAGTTCTTC. Its translation is CASSYWGTGLATYNEQFF.

This clone was detected a few times. CDR3 DNA: TGTGCCAGCAGCCTAGGGACTAGCGGGACGAAGCAGTACTTC. It is translated as CASSLGTSGTKQYF. The rearrangement uses TRBV3-1 (or the pseudogene TRBV3-2) and TRBJ2-7, with 13 bases fitting TRBD2. This CDR3 region has 14 residues. Per the germline V gene, CDR1 is LGHDT and CDR2 is YNNKEL (reference sequence). Losses at the gene ends were 4 bases for V and 8 bases for J; bases not matched to a gene: 5.

The chain combines TRBV6-5 with TRBJ2-7, with 10 bases that match TRBD2. The CDR3 runs to 14 residues. J lost 4 bases, V lost 7 bases, and 7 bases had no gene match. The germline gives CDR1 MNHEY, CDR2 SVGAGI. The CDR3 reads CASTSSGRLYEQYF. Here the CDR3 DNA reads TGTGCCAGCACTTCTAGCGGGAGATTATACGAGCAGTACTTC.

V usage is TRBV28 and J usage is TRBJ1-4; D not resolved. The V gene lost 4 bases and the J gene lost 0 bases, with 9 bases spanning the gap. Germline CDR1 MDHEN, CDR2 SYDVKM. This CDR3 spans 15 amino acids. As DNA, the CDR3 is TGTGCCAGCAGTTCGTACAGATCAACTAATGAAAAACTGTTTTTT. Protein product: CASSSYRSTNEKLFF.

The chain couples TRBV7-9 to TRBJ1-1, with 9 bases aligning to TRBD1. With V trimmed by 11 bases and J by 4 bases, 8 bases remained unmatched. Germline lookup yields CDR1 SEHNR and CDR2 FQNEAQ (reference sequence). The CDR3 totals 13 residues. CDR3 residues: CAWGADRGTEAFF. The DNA of the CDR3 is TGTGCCTGGGGGGCGGACAGGGGCACTGAAGCTTTCTTT.

The chain carries TRBV19 and TRBJ1-2, with a weak D call TRBD1 (5 bases). The germline V and J ends were trimmed by 0 bases and 7 bases, with 6 bases remaining between them. The CDR3 has 12 amino acids. Germline V gene lookup returns CDR1 LNHDA and CDR2 SQIVND (reference sequence). The CDR3 DNA is TGTGCCAGTAGTATAGAAGGGGCTGGCTACACCTTC. Amino acids: CASSIEGAGYTF.

The chain links TRBV2 to TRBJ2-5, with 7 positions matching TRBD2. The CDR3 is 13 residues long. Germline V gene data show CDR1 as SNHLY and CDR2 as FYNNEI. The V segment lost 6 bases and the J segment 5 bases; nucleotides outside the gene matches: 6. CDR3 sequence reads: CASSPGEGETQYF. The CDR3 nucleotides are TGTGCCAGCAGCCCCGGGGAGGGGGAGACCCAGTACTTC.

The chain couples TRBV4-3 to TRBJ1-2; no clear D gene. CDR1 is LGHNA, CDR2 YSLEER, per germline. There are 16 residues in the CDR3. Trimming removed 0 bases from V and 5 bases from J, with 16 bases in between. CDR3 DNA: TGCGCCAGCAGCCAAGAGCCCCTATCGACTTTATATGGCTACACCTTC. Translation gives CASSQEPLSTLYGYTF.

The V and J genes are TRBV5-5 and TRBJ1-4; no clear D gene. The CDR3 is 13 amino acids. V dropped 0 bases and J dropped 8 bases, with 8 bases sitting between them. CDR1 is SGHKS and CDR2 is YYEKEE in the germline V gene (reference sequence). The CDR3 DNA reads as TGTGCCAGCAGCTTGGTGGCGGAAGAAAAACTGTTTTTT. Encoded protein: CASSLVAEEKLFF.

CDR3 DNA: TGTGCCAGTAGTAGCCCCCTCCAGTCGAACACTGAAGCTTTCTTT. Residues: CASSSPLQSNTEAFF. This chain connects TRBV19 to TRBJ1-1, with D uncertain. The length of the CDR3 is 15 residues. CDR1 and CDR2 (germline): LNHDA, SQIVND (reference sequence). With 4 bases removed from V and 1 base from J, the gap between germline ends came to 13 bases.

The rearrangement links TRBV19 to TRBJ1-5, with D possibly being TRBD1 (6 bases). V was clipped by 7 bases and J by 4 bases, with 14 bases between them. The CDR3 has 14 amino acids. Germline-derived CDR1 and CDR2 are LNHDA and SQIVND (reference sequence). The CDR3 is CASNPGTKNQPQHF. The DNA for the CDR3 is TGTGCCAGTAATCCAGGGACAAAAAATCAGCCCCAGCATTTT.

The V and J genes are TRBV5-1 and TRBJ1-6; the D gene is possibly TRBD1 (6 bases). The V end lost 4 bases, the J end lost 10 bases, and 21 bases lay between the germline ends. The CDR3 loop spans 16 amino acids. Germline assignment: CDR1 SGHRS and CDR2 YFSETQ. CDR3 in DNA: TGCGCCAGCAGCCCCTCAGGGGCGAGGGGAGGGTCACCCCTCCACTTT. It encodes CASSPSGARGGSPLHF. Full variable domain (missing parts from reference TRBV5-1 and TRBJ1-6): KAGVTQTPRYLIKTRGQQVTLSCSPISGHRSVSWYQQTPGQGLQFLFEYFSETQRNKGNFPGRFSGRQFSNSRSEMNVSTLELGDSALYLCASSPSGARGGSPLHFGNGTRLTVT.

CDR3 nucleotide sequence: TGTGCCAGCAGTGAGGAGACTAGCGGATACAATGAGCAGTTCTTC. Amino acids: CASSEETSGYNEQFF. The chain employs TRBV2 and TRBJ2-1; TRBD2 agrees at 9 bases. The CDR3 is 15 amino acids. Trimming at V came to 3 bases and at J to 4 bases, leaving 4 bases not matched to a gene. The germline gives CDR1 SNHLY, CDR2 FYNNEI.

V usage is TRBV6-5 and J usage is TRBJ2-5, with 7 bases matching TRBD2. CDR3 length equals 14 residues. V gave up 7 bases and J gave up 4 bases; unmatched junction bases: 9. Germline V gives CDR1 MNHEY, CDR2 SVGAGI. In DNA, the CDR3 is TGTGCCAGCACCCCCCCGGGAGGAGCAGAGACCCAGTACTTC. Amino acid sequence: CASTPPGGAETQYF.

The chain carries TRBV7-9 and TRBJ2-2; D gene unclear. The germline V gene encodes CDR1 SEHNR and CDR2 FQNEAQ (reference sequence). V gave up 1 base and J gave up 0 bases, with 3 bases separating them. This CDR3 contains 14 residues. The CDR3 DNA is TGTGCCAGCAGCTTAGTCGCGAACACCGGGGAGCTGTTTTTT. Encoded protein: CASSLVANTGELFF.

For the CDR3, the DNA is TGCAGCGTTGGCACTTCTGGGGCCAACGTCCTGACTTTC. Translation gives CSVGTSGANVLTF. The chain carries TRBV29-1 and TRBJ2-6; D gene uncertain. The CDR3 loop spans 13 amino acids. The germline V gene encodes CDR1 SQVTM and CDR2 ANQGSEA. Trimming cost V 4 bases and J 1 base, with 5 bases left between them.